The rows below give T cell receptor beta chains drawn from one sample of a study of blood T cell repertoires in COVID-19. Clones were sequenced by immunoSEQ multiplex PCR, and TCRdb holds only the in-frame ones, with some missing. The repertoire holds approximately 180,000 clones, with approximately 80% as singletons. Sample: PBMCs or T cells enriched from blood (not recorded which). The receptor source for this set is a woman in her fifties or sixties with acute COVID-19. The CDR3 runs from the conserved cysteine through the conserved F or W. The order of the fields is D gene, J gene, V gene, clone size, CDR3 DNA, CDR3 protein. The D gene is left open where the match is weak. Not every row has a clone size; where given, it reads once, few, many or a size class.

d_gene: TRBD1
j_gene: TRBJ1-2
v_gene: TRBV27
abundance: few
CDR3nt: TGTGCCACCAGGGGGCGGGACGGGGCAACCCTCTATGGCTACACCTTC
CDR3aa: CATRGRDGATLYGYTF

d_gene: TRBD2
j_gene: TRBJ2-7
v_gene: TRBV30
abundance: .
CDR3nt: TGTGCCTGGAGCGTTCAGTTAGCGGGAGGGACCGAGCAGTACTTC
CDR3aa: CAWSVQLAGGTEQYF

d_gene: TRBD2
j_gene: TRBJ2-3
v_gene: TRBV7-8
abundance: many
CDR3nt: TGTGCCAGCAGCCCATGGGGACTAGCGGGGGAGGATACGCAGTATTTT
CDR3aa: CASSPWGLAGEDTQYF

d_gene: .
j_gene: TRBJ1-5
v_gene: TRBV6-5
abundance: .
CDR3nt: TGTGCCAGCAGTTACTCGGAGGGACAGCCCCAGCATTTT
CDR3aa: CASSYSEGQPQHF

d_gene: TRBD2
j_gene: TRBJ2-1
v_gene: TRBV7-9
abundance: .
CDR3nt: TGTGCCAGCAGGGGACTAGTCTTTGATGAGCAGTTCTTC
CDR3aa: CASRGLVFDEQFF

d_gene: .
j_gene: TRBJ2-7
v_gene: TRBV20-1
abundance: .
CDR3nt: TGCAGTGACAAATACGAGCAGTACTTC
CDR3aa: CSDKYEQYF

d_gene: .
j_gene: TRBJ1-5
v_gene: TRBV6-5
abundance: few
CDR3nt: TGTGCCAGCCGGTGGGGGGAAAGCAATCAGCCCCAGCATTTT
CDR3aa: CASRWGESNQPQHF

d_gene: TRBD1
j_gene: TRBJ1-6
v_gene: TRBV7-2
abundance: .
CDR3nt: TGTGCCAGCAGCCTACCCGGGACAGGGCTGACACCCCTCCACTTT
CDR3aa: CASSLPGTGLTPLHF

d_gene: .
j_gene: TRBJ1-2
v_gene: TRBV29-1
abundance: .
CDR3nt: TGCAGCGTCGTTCAGTCCTATGGCTACACCTTC
CDR3aa: CSVVQSYGYTF

d_gene: .
j_gene: TRBJ1-2
v_gene: TRBV5-4
abundance: .
CDR3nt: TGTGCCAGCAGCTTGGGCCAGGGGAGGGATGGCTACACCTTC
CDR3aa: CASSLGQGRDGYTF

d_gene: .
j_gene: TRBJ1-5
v_gene: TRBV9
abundance: .
CDR3nt: TGTGCCAGCAGCCCTGGACAGAATAGCAATCAGCCCCAGCATTTT
CDR3aa: CASSPGQNSNQPQHF

d_gene: TRBD1
j_gene: TRBJ2-3
v_gene: TRBV30
abundance: .
CDR3nt: TGTGCCTGGAGTTGGCGGGACAGGGCCCTTAGCACAGATACGCAGTATTTT
CDR3aa: CAWSWRDRALSTDTQYF

d_gene: .
j_gene: TRBJ2-3
v_gene: TRBV5-4
abundance: .
CDR3nt: TGTGCCAGCAGCTTAATTAAAGATACGCAGTATTTT
CDR3aa: CASSLIKDTQYF

d_gene: .
j_gene: TRBJ2-1
v_gene: TRBV25-1
abundance: .
CDR3nt: TGTGCCAGCACCAGGGGGGCCTACAATGAGCAGTTCTTC
CDR3aa: CASTRGAYNEQFF

d_gene: TRBD1
j_gene: TRBJ1-1
v_gene: TRBV19
abundance: .
CDR3nt: TGTGCCAGTAGATACAGGGGGTTGGAGACTGAAGCTTTCTTT
CDR3aa: CASRYRGLETEAFF

d_gene: TRBD1
j_gene: TRBJ1-3
v_gene: TRBV10-3
abundance: .
CDR3nt: TGTGCCATCACCCCGGCAGGGGGGGGAAACACCATATATTTT
CDR3aa: CAITPAGGGNTIYF

d_gene: TRBD2
j_gene: TRBJ2-3
v_gene: TRBV6-5
abundance: .
CDR3nt: TGTGCCAGCACGACTAGCGGAACCACAGATACGCAGTATTTT
CDR3aa: CASTTSGTTDTQYF

d_gene: TRBD1
j_gene: TRBJ1-6
v_gene: TRBV27
abundance: .
CDR3nt: TGTGCCAGCAGTTTAGTCCCAGGACAGGGTACGAATTCACCCCTCCACTTT
CDR3aa: CASSLVPGQGTNSPLHF

d_gene: .
j_gene: TRBJ1-5
v_gene: TRBV27
abundance: .
CDR3nt: TGTGCCAGCAGTTTAAGGGTGGGGGGTTATAGCAATCAGCCCCAGCATTTT
CDR3aa: CASSLRVGGYSNQPQHF

d_gene: TRBD1
j_gene: TRBJ1-1
v_gene: TRBV7-2
abundance: .
CDR3nt: TGTGCCAGCAGCTCCTCAGGGGGTTCCCCCACTGAAGCTTTCTTT
CDR3aa: CASSSSGGSPTEAFF

d_gene: TRBD2
j_gene: TRBJ2-7
v_gene: TRBV6-5
abundance: many
CDR3nt: TGTGCCAGCAGTTACGGTCTGAGCGGGAGCAAGTACGAGCAGTACTTC
CDR3aa: CASSYGLSGSKYEQYF

d_gene: .
j_gene: TRBJ2-3
v_gene: TRBV9
abundance: .
CDR3nt: TGTGCCAGCAGCGTGGAGCGGTCTCGCACAGATACGCAGTATTTT
CDR3aa: CASSVERSRTDTQYF

d_gene: TRBD1
j_gene: TRBJ2-2
v_gene: TRBV5-1
abundance: .
CDR3nt: TGCGCCAGCAGCGTGACAGGGGGGGTCACCGGGGAGCTGTTTTTT
CDR3aa: CASSVTGGVTGELFF

d_gene: TRBD2
j_gene: TRBJ2-5
v_gene: TRBV11-2
abundance: .
CDR3nt: TGTGCCAGCAGCTTGGATAGCGGGAACGAAGAGACCCAGTACTTC
CDR3aa: CASSLDSGNEETQYF

d_gene: TRBD1
j_gene: TRBJ2-1
v_gene: TRBV27
abundance: .
CDR3nt: TGTGCCAGCAGTCGGGGGTCAGGACAGGGGGCTCGGAACAATGAGCAGTTCTTC
CDR3aa: CASSRGSGQGARNNEQFF

d_gene: TRBD2
j_gene: TRBJ2-7
v_gene: TRBV4-2
abundance: once
CDR3nt: TGTGCCAGCAGCCAAGATGGCGGGAGGGCCTACGAGCAGTACTTC
CDR3aa: CASSQDGGRAYEQYF

d_gene: TRBD1
j_gene: TRBJ1-2
v_gene: TRBV6-5
abundance: .
CDR3nt: TGTGCCAGCAGCCAAGAATGGGACAGACCTGGCTACACCTTC
CDR3aa: CASSQEWDRPGYTF

d_gene: TRBD1
j_gene: TRBJ1-1
v_gene: TRBV7-2
abundance: .
CDR3nt: TGTGCCAGCAGGTGGACAGGGGGCGAGAACACTGAAGCTTTCTTT
CDR3aa: CASRWTGGENTEAFF

d_gene: .
j_gene: TRBJ2-6
v_gene: TRBV29-1
abundance: .
CDR3nt: TGCAGCGTGGCAGGGGGGGCCAACGTCCTGACTTTC
CDR3aa: CSVAGGANVLTF

d_gene: .
j_gene: TRBJ2-7
v_gene: TRBV3-1/TRBV3-2
abundance: .
CDR3nt: TGTGCCAGCAACAAGGGGGGGCGCGCCTACGAGCAGTACTTC
CDR3aa: CASNKGGRAYEQYF

d_gene: TRBD2
j_gene: TRBJ2-1
v_gene: TRBV24-1
abundance: .
CDR3nt: TGTGCCACCAGTGATGGGACTAGCGGGAGGGCGGGTGAGCAGTTCTTC
CDR3aa: CATSDGTSGRAGEQFF

d_gene: TRBD2
j_gene: TRBJ2-5
v_gene: TRBV19
abundance: .
CDR3nt: TGTGCCAGTAGTATATGGGGCGGGGGGATCCAAGAGACCCAGTACTTC
CDR3aa: CASSIWGGGIQETQYF

d_gene: .
j_gene: TRBJ2-7
v_gene: TRBV9
abundance: .
CDR3nt: TGTGCCAGCAGCGTAGTCCCCAGGGGGGCAACTAGACCCTGCGAGCAGTACTTC
CDR3aa: CASSVVPRGATRPCEQYF

d_gene: TRBD1
j_gene: TRBJ2-1
v_gene: TRBV11-3
abundance: .
CDR3nt: TGTGCCAGCAGCAGGGGGAAAACAGGGGATGAGCAGTTCTTC
CDR3aa: CASSRGKTGDEQFF

d_gene: .
j_gene: TRBJ2-3
v_gene: TRBV9
abundance: once
CDR3nt: TGTGCCAGCAGCCCTGGAGGACCCGCTACGAGCACAGATACGCAGTATTTT
CDR3aa: CASSPGGPATSTDTQYF

d_gene: TRBD2
j_gene: TRBJ2-1
v_gene: TRBV3-1/TRBV3-2
abundance: .
CDR3nt: TGTGCCAGCAGCCAAGATGGCCTAGCGGACTACAATGAGCAGTTCTTC
CDR3aa: CASSQDGLADYNEQFF

d_gene: .
j_gene: TRBJ1-5
v_gene: TRBV5-1
abundance: .
CDR3nt: TGCGCCAGCAGCTTGGAGGCAGGGAATGGCAATCAGCCCCAGCATTTT
CDR3aa: CASSLEAGNGNQPQHF

d_gene: .
j_gene: TRBJ1-6
v_gene: TRBV7-8
abundance: few
CDR3nt: TGTGCCAGCAGCCCGGGGTATCTACCCCTCCACTTT
CDR3aa: CASSPGYLPLHF

d_gene: TRBD2
j_gene: TRBJ2-7
v_gene: TRBV10-2
abundance: .
CDR3nt: TGCGCCAGCAGTGCGGGGGGGGTCCAGCGGGAGCAGTACTTC
CDR3aa: CASSAGGVQREQYF

d_gene: .
j_gene: TRBJ1-4
v_gene: TRBV28
abundance: .
CDR3nt: TGTGCCAGCAGGCCCGAGAGGGGTGGAGGGCGGGGGGAAAAACTGTTTTTT
CDR3aa: CASRPERGGGRGEKLFF

d_gene: .
j_gene: TRBJ1-2
v_gene: TRBV29-1
abundance: .
CDR3nt: TGCAGCGTTGGGTCCAGGGGCTATGGCTACACCTTC
CDR3aa: CSVGSRGYGYTF

d_gene: .
j_gene: TRBJ1-1
v_gene: TRBV27
abundance: few
CDR3nt: TGTGCCAGCAGTTTCGCAGACATGAACACTGAAGCTTTCTTT
CDR3aa: CASSFADMNTEAFF

d_gene: TRBD1
j_gene: TRBJ1-2
v_gene: TRBV7-9
abundance: .
CDR3nt: TGTGCCAGCAGCTTAGCTCTTGGGGACAGGGCGTATGGCTACACCTTC
CDR3aa: CASSLALGDRAYGYTF

d_gene: .
j_gene: TRBJ2-7
v_gene: TRBV3-1/TRBV3-2
abundance: .
CDR3nt: TGTGCCAGCAGCCAAGTATCGAGCGCCGCCTACGAGCAGTACTTC
CDR3aa: CASSQVSSAAYEQYF

d_gene: .
j_gene: TRBJ2-1
v_gene: TRBV24-1
abundance: .
CDR3nt: TGTGCCACCAGTTTGAGGGATGAGCAGTTCTTC
CDR3aa: CATSLRDEQFF

d_gene: TRBD2
j_gene: TRBJ2-2
v_gene: TRBV6-2/TRBV6-3
abundance: .
CDR3nt: TGTGCCAGCAGCCCCCCGGAGGCTAGCGGAAACACCGGGGAGCTGTTTTTT
CDR3aa: CASSPPEASGNTGELFF

d_gene: .
j_gene: TRBJ2-7
v_gene: TRBV29-1
abundance: .
CDR3nt: TGCAGCGCCGCCAGGTCGAGCTCCTACGAGCAGTACTTC
CDR3aa: CSAARSSSYEQYF

d_gene: .
j_gene: TRBJ2-5
v_gene: TRBV21-1
abundance: .
CDR3nt: TGTGCCTTCAGCGGGGAGGAGACCCAGTACTTC
CDR3aa: CAFSGEETQYF

d_gene: .
j_gene: TRBJ2-1
v_gene: TRBV28
abundance: .
CDR3nt: TGTGCCAGCAGCGCAGTATATGAGCAGTTCTTC
CDR3aa: CASSAVYEQFF

d_gene: .
j_gene: TRBJ2-7
v_gene: TRBV5-8
abundance: .
CDR3nt: TGTGCCAGCAGCTTTCAAACTGTCGGCGGAGCCTACGAGCAGTACTTC
CDR3aa: CASSFQTVGGAYEQYF

d_gene: TRBD1
j_gene: TRBJ2-7
v_gene: TRBV9
abundance: .
CDR3nt: TGTGCCAGCAGCCCGACGACAGGGCTAGGCAGGGAGCAGTACTTC
CDR3aa: CASSPTTGLGREQYF